The following is a T cell receptor (beta chain) sequence with its context. The antigen remains unidentified. Germline V lookup: CDR1 MDHEN, CDR2 SYDVKM. This CDR3 is built from 14 residues. V was clipped by 5 bases and J by 4 bases, with 15 bases between them. Patients were excluded for autoimmune disease history or systemic immunosuppression. Blood sampling took place at baseline, cycle 4 day 1, and cycle 7 day 1. The source of the sample is a study of OX40 agonist ivuxolimab in advanced cancers. Whole-study results and caveats: More expanded clones were found, on average, in CD8+ than in CD4+ T cells.

Measured with immunoSEQ multiplex PCR; TCRdb has only the in-frame clones, and not every one. This sample has about 64,000 clones; 80% to 90% occur once, and the top ten carry 14%. The genes are TRBV28 and TRBJ2-7; TRBD2 might be the D (6 bases). The TCR originated in an adult with an advanced solid tumor such as melanoma, head and neck, liver or kidney cancer. The sequencing here drew on CD4+ or CD8+ T cells sorted from blood, taken in a trial of the OX40 agonist ivuxolimab. The CDR3 protein is CASSPQAGGYEQYF. The CDR3 DNA reads as TGTGCCAGCAGTCCGCAAGCGGGTGGGTACGAGCAGTACTTC.